The 10 T cell receptor beta chains presented below share a single source sample, sequenced in a study of early T cells in non-severe SARS-CoV-2 infection. TCRdb itself ran the 5' RACE reads through MiXCR, one entry per CDR3 protein. The sample consists of about 57,000 distinct CDR3 sequences, approximately 13% of them appearing once. Sequenced material: whole blood. These receptors were obtained from an adult who was a healthcare worker with PCR-confirmed SARS-CoV-2 infection or an uninfected control (not recorded which).

This clonotype was recorded many times. The chain joins TRBV3-1 to TRBJ1-1; TRBD1 matches 7 bases. Losses at the gene ends were 2 bases for V and 9 bases for J; bases not matched to a gene: 9. The germline V gene encodes CDR1 LGHDT and CDR2 YNNKEL (reference sequence). This CDR3 is 14 amino acids long. This CDR3 is CASSQKGGGGKAFF. The CDR3 DNA is TGTGCCAGCAGCCAAAAAGGCGGAGGGGGCAAAGCTTTCTTT. Complete variable domain (other parts from reference TRBV3-1 and TRBJ1-1): DTAVSQTPKYLVTQMGNDKSIKCEQNLGHDTMYWYKQDSKKFLKIMFSYNNKELIINETVPNRFSPKSPDKAHLNLHINSLELGDSAVYFCASSQKGGGGKAFFGQGTRLTVV.

This clonotype has a count of ten or more. J is TRBJ2-3 and V is TRBV14; D gene unclear. The CDR3 runs 12 residues. Germline-derived CDR1 and CDR2 are SGHDN and FVKESK. The V end was cut by 1 base, the J end by 10 bases, with 9 bases between. The CDR3 bases are TGTGCCAGCAGCCAAGTAAGGACCCCGCAGTATTTT. It encodes CASSQVRTPQYF.

The chain couples TRBV12-3 or TRBV12-4 to TRBJ2-1; D uncertain. This CDR3 is 14 amino acids long. Trimming pared 6 bases from V and 4 bases from J, leaving 13 bases between. The CDR3 DNA follows: TGTGCCAGCAGCTTTCAGGTGCCGTACAATGAGCAGTTCTTC. Its protein is CASSFQVPYNEQFF.

The chain has TRBV25-1 and TRBJ2-7; tentative D call: TRBD2 (6 bases). V was shortened by 6 bases and J by 7 bases, with 13 bases between the two germline ends. Germline loops: CDR1 MGHDK, CDR2 SYGVNS. The CDR3 is 12 amino acids. The CDR3 DNA reads TGTGCCAGCAGGGGGGGAGGAGGAGAGCAGTACTTC. Residues: CASRGGGGEQYF.

This clonotype was recorded a few times. This sequence joins TRBV10-3 and TRBJ1-6; 10 bases line up with TRBD1. The CDR3 is 16 residues long. Germline-derived CDR1 and CDR2 are ENHRY and SYGVKD. V shed 5 bases and J 6 bases; nucleotides not matched to a gene: 7. The CDR3 loop reads CAISTDRGRGNSPLHF. The CDR3 bases are TGTGCCATCAGTACCGACAGGGGGCGCGGTAATTCACCCCTCCACTTT.

This clonotype was seen repeatedly, ten times or more. The V gene is TRBV4-3, the J gene TRBJ1-4, with D perhaps matching TRBD1 (5 bases). The germline CDR1 and CDR2 sequences are LGHNA and YSLEER. The CDR3 extends over 14 amino acids. The germline V and J ends were trimmed by 4 bases and 9 bases, with 15 bases remaining between them. CDR3 in amino acids: CASSPTAGRKKLFF. The CDR3 DNA reads TGCGCCAGCAGCCCAACGGCAGGGAGGAAAAAACTGTTTTTT.

The rearrangement uses TRBV30 and TRBJ2-7, with TRBD1 identical over 10 bases. After removal of 2 bases from V and 3 bases from J, the junction contained 13 bases not matched to a gene. CDR3 length: 17 amino acids. Germline V lookup: CDR1 GTSNPN, CDR2 SVGIG (reference sequence). The CDR3 sequence is CAWSSKDPGQGFYEQYF. The CDR3 DNA reads TGTGCCTGGAGTTCGAAGGACCCGGGACAGGGGTTCTACGAGCAGTACTTC.

This clonotype was counted ten times or more. The rearrangement links TRBV6-2 or TRBV6-3 to TRBJ1-3, with D perhaps TRBD1 (5 bases). The CDR3 sequence is 16 residues long. V lost 0 bases, J lost 0 bases, and 9 bases lay in between. In germline, CDR1 is MNHEY, CDR2 SVGEGT. For the CDR3, the DNA is TGTGCCAGCAGTTACTCGGACACGGGCTCTGGAAACACCATATATTTT. It yields the protein CASSYSDTGSGNTIYF.

This clonotype has ten or more counts. This chain joins TRBV7-9 and TRBJ1-1; no reliable D call. The germline gives CDR1 SEHNR, CDR2 FQNEAQ (reference sequence). CDR3 length: 13 residues. The ends were cut back, 0 bases at V and 11 bases at J, with 13 bases in the middle. The DNA for the CDR3 is TGTGCCAGCAGCTTAGCAGGGCAGTGGCTGGCTTTCTTT. This encodes CASSLAGQWLAFF.

V is TRBV9 and J is TRBJ2-7; D remains ambiguous. This CDR3 is 14 amino acids long. Germline V gene data show CDR1 as SGDLS and CDR2 as YYNGEE. Trimming left V 4 bases short and J 0 bases short, with 11 bases between. This chain's CDR3 is CASSPRTGSYEQYF. The CDR3 region has the DNA TGTGCCAGCAGCCCTAGGACGGGCTCCTACGAGCAGTACTTC.